Presented here are 29 T cell receptor beta chains from one specimen sequenced in a study of blood T cell repertoires in COVID-19. The table came from immunoSEQ multiplex PCR; TCRdb's copy has only in-frame clones and leaves some out. This table holds 110,000 or so clones, 85% found once. Material for sequencing was peripheral blood. Receptors originate from a man between 40 and 49 years old with acute or convalescent COVID-19.

The chain uses TRBV9 and TRBJ2-1; D is uncertain. Trimming took 0 bases from V and 0 from J, leaving 7 bases between them. CDR1 and CDR2 (germline): SGDLS, YYNGEE. The CDR3 has 15 amino acids. The CDR3 coding sequence is TGTGCCAGCAGCGTAGTTCCGTTCTCCTACAATGAGCAGTTCTTC. Translating gives CASSVVPFSYNEQFF.

This chain links TRBV2 with TRBJ2-7; perhaps TRBD1 as D (5 bases). The germline gives CDR1 SNHLY, CDR2 FYNNEI. Between the trimmed V and J ends, which lost 3 bases and 12 bases, there was a span of 21 bases. The CDR3 sequence is 14 residues long. The CDR3 DNA sequence: TGTGCCAGCAGTGAGGGGCAGGGCCGGGTGTTTTGGTACTTC. Encoded protein: CASSEGQGRVFWYF.

Concerning this clone itself: Additional DNA sequences in this sample encode the identical CDR3. J is TRBJ2-1 and V is TRBV12-3 or TRBV12-4; D is possibly TRBD2 (6 bases). The length of the CDR3 is 12 residues. Deletions cut 7 bases from V and 6 bases from J, with 10 bases between. The CDR3 region is CASTMGGNEQFF. The CDR3 DNA sequence: TGTGCCAGCACCATGGGGGGCAATGAGCAGTTCTTC.

The CDR3 DNA is TGTGCCAGCAGCCAGACTAGTCCCCCCGAGCAGTACTTC. It codes for CASSQTSPPEQYF. The genes are TRBV3-1 (or the pseudogene TRBV3-2) and TRBJ2-7, with a tentative D call TRBD2 (6 bases). V was trimmed by 3 bases and J by 6 bases, leaving 12 bases between them. Germline loops: CDR1 LGHDT, CDR2 YNNKEL (reference sequence). The CDR3 contains 13 residues.

CDR3 DNA: TGTGCCATCAGTGAGTCGATTCCTGGGGGACAGGGGGCTGATGAGCAGTTCTTC. Its protein is CAISESIPGGQGADEQFF. The chain recombines TRBV10-3 with TRBJ2-1; TRBD1 matches 12 bases. This CDR3 contains 18 residues. Germline V gene lookup returns CDR1 ENHRY and CDR2 SYGVKD. V was pared by 0 bases and J by 8 bases, with 11 bases of the junction left unmatched.

The V gene is TRBV5-8, the J gene TRBJ1-5, with D maybe TRBD1 (6 bases). Trimming took off 4 bases at V and 2 bases at J, with 10 bases between the two ends. From germline, CDR1 is SGHTS and CDR2 YDEGEE. CDR3 length: 14 residues. Written as DNA, the CDR3 is TGTGCCAGCAGCGATCGACAGGGCAATCAGCCCCAGCATTTT. Its translation: CASSDRQGNQPQHF.

Only one count was recorded for this clone. This rearrangement joins TRBV5-1 to TRBJ2-3; TRBD2 matches 7 bases. Germline values: CDR1 SGHRS, CDR2 YFSETQ. V dropped 0 bases and J dropped 2; count of bases not matched to a gene: 6. The CDR3 is 16 residues long. CDR3 in DNA: TGCGCCAGCAGCTTGGGCGGACTAGTTTTCACAGATACGCAGTATTTT. Translated: CASSLGGLVFTDTQYF.

J is TRBJ2-1 and V is TRBV5-6; D remains unclear. The V gene's germline CDR1 is SGHDT and CDR2 YYEEEE. The CDR3 is 14 residues long. With 0 bases removed from V and 7 bases from J, the gap between germline ends came to 11 bases. The CDR3 loop reads CASSLVGRPNEQFF. The CDR3 DNA is TGTGCCAGCAGCTTGGTTGGGCGCCCGAATGAGCAGTTCTTC.

The chain recombines TRBV25-1 with TRBJ2-7; 8 positions match TRBD1. The CDR3 has 14 residues. The trim removed 4 bases at V and 2 bases at J, leaving 4 bases unmatched. Germline V gene lookup returns CDR1 MGHDK and CDR2 SYGVNS. The CDR3 protein is CASSGQGPPYEQYF. CDR3 coding DNA: TGTGCCAGCAGTGGACAGGGGCCCCCCTACGAGCAGTACTTC.

Only a few counts were recorded for this clone. V and J are TRBV3-1 (or the pseudogene TRBV3-2) and TRBJ2-3; D gene uncertain. The CDR3 spans 13 residues. Trimming took 2 bases from V and 6 from J, leaving 9 bases between them. Germline CDR1 LGHDT, CDR2 YNNKEL (reference sequence). CDR3 region: CASSQSPLDTQYF. CDR3 coding DNA: TGTGCCAGCAGCCAAAGCCCCTTGGATACGCAGTATTTT.

A few counts support this clone. This sequence joins TRBV11-2 and TRBJ2-3, with TRBD2 as a possible D gene (5 bases). The CDR3 sequence is 16 residues long. Between the trimmed V and J ends, which lost 5 bases and 2 bases, there was a span of 17 bases. Germline assignment: CDR1 SGHAT and CDR2 FQNNGV. This CDR3 is CASSPLRGRHTDTQYF. CDR3 coding DNA: TGTGCCAGCAGCCCGCTCCGGGGAAGACACACAGATACGCAGTATTTT.

This chain connects TRBV3-1 (or the pseudogene TRBV3-2) to TRBJ2-1, with D maybe TRBD1 (6 bases). Trimming cost V 0 bases and J 7 bases, with 7 bases left between them. CDR3 length equals 13 residues. Germline V gives CDR1 LGHDT, CDR2 YNNKEL (reference sequence). The CDR3 here is CASSQEGQNEQFF. The CDR3 DNA follows: TGTGCCAGCAGCCAAGAAGGACAGAATGAGCAGTTCTTC.

The genes are TRBV7-2 and TRBJ1-2; 8 bases are shared with TRBD1. There are 16 residues in the CDR3. The V and J ends lost 3 bases and 2 bases, in that order; junction bases with no gene match: 8. From germline, CDR1 is SGHTA and CDR2 FQGNSA. Here the CDR3 reads CASSLSVGTGNYGYTF. CDR3 DNA sequence: TGTGCCAGCAGCTTGTCGGTGGGGACAGGCAACTATGGCTACACCTTC.

The genes are TRBV7-8 and TRBJ2-2; the match to TRBD1 covers 7 bases. After removal of 5 bases from V and 4 bases from J, the junction contained 19 bases not matched to a gene. There are 19 residues in the CDR3. Germline V gene sequence: CDR1 SGHVS, CDR2 FQNEAQ. The CDR3 DNA is TGTGCCAGCAGCCCCTCTCCTACAGGGGCGGAGAGTGGCACCGGGGAGCTGTTTTTT. This translates into CASSPSPTGAESGTGELFF.

This clone appeared a few times. This chain links TRBV7-3 with TRBJ1-6; D is ambiguous. Trimming left V 1 base short and J 7 bases short, with 5 bases between. This CDR3 has 13 residues. Per germline, CDR1 SGHTA and CDR2 FQGTGA. This CDR3 is CASSLNLNSPLHF. The CDR3 coding sequence is TGTGCCAGCAGCTTAAACTTAAATTCACCCCTCCACTTT.

This clone has more than one count but fewer than ten. This chain uses TRBV7-9 with TRBJ2-7, with 11 positions matching TRBD1. Germline V CDR1 and CDR2: SEHNR, FQNEAQ (reference sequence). J was trimmed by 3 bases and V by 4 bases; bases with no gene match: 8. The CDR3 loop spans 16 amino acids. The CDR3 loop is CASSSGPGTGGYEQYF. For the CDR3, the DNA is TGTGCCAGCAGCTCCGGACCCGGGACAGGGGGCTACGAGCAGTACTTC.

The table lists this clone with a few counts. V gene TRBV18 combines with J gene TRBJ1-3; D perhaps matches TRBD1 (6 bases). In germline, CDR1 is KGHSH, CDR2 LQKENI. The CDR3 runs 15 residues. Trimming stripped 0 bases from V and 2 bases from J, with 8 bases between. In DNA, the CDR3 is TGTGCCAGCTCACCACCGGGACAAACTGGAAACACCATATATTTT. Its protein is CASSPPGQTGNTIYF.

The rearrangement uses TRBV7-3 and TRBJ2-5, with a weak D call TRBD2 (6 bases). The V end lost 5 bases, the J end lost 4 bases, and 11 bases lay between the germline ends. This CDR3 contains 13 residues. Germline lookup yields CDR1 SGHTA and CDR2 FQGTGA. The CDR3, as DNA: TGTGCCAGCAGCCAGGCGGGGTCAGAGACCCAGTACTTC. Residues: CASSQAGSETQYF. The full variable domain, rest sourced from reference TRBV7-3 and TRBJ2-5, is GAGVSQTPSNKVTEKGKYVELRCDPISGHTALYWYRQSLGQGPEFLIYFQGTGAADDSGLPNDRFFAVRPEGSVSTLKIQRTERGDSAVYLCASSQAGSETQYFGPGTRLLVL.

The rearrangement links TRBV7-9 to TRBJ1-1; the match to TRBD1 covers 7 bases. Germline lookup yields CDR1 SEHNR and CDR2 FQNEAQ (reference sequence). After removal of 5 bases from V and 0 bases from J, the junction contained 6 bases not matched to a gene. The CDR3 spans 15 residues. Written as DNA, the CDR3 is TGTGCCAGCAGCCCACAGGGGACCTTGAACACTGAAGCTTTCTTT. Residues: CASSPQGTLNTEAFF.

This clone was observed a handful of times. The V call is TRBV9, the J call TRBJ2-1; a weak D match, TRBD1 (6 bases). Germline CDR1 reads SGDLS; CDR2 reads YYNGEE. The V gene lost 3 bases and the J gene lost 4 bases, with 11 bases spanning the gap. The CDR3 loop spans 14 amino acids. The CDR3 is CASSASDSYNEQFF. Written as DNA, the CDR3 is TGTGCCAGCAGCGCTTCGGACAGTTACAATGAGCAGTTCTTC.

This rearrangement joins TRBV30 to TRBJ1-2; weak D call: TRBD1 (5 bases). The germline V gene encodes CDR1 GTSNPN and CDR2 SVGIG (reference sequence). Trimming shortened V by 3 bases and J by 8 bases, and 10 bases separated the two germline ends. The CDR3 runs to 11 residues. The CDR3 protein is CAWRTRQGYTF. The CDR3, as DNA: TGTGCCTGGAGAACGCGACAGGGCTACACCTTC.

The V call is TRBV4-3, the J call TRBJ1-5; 9 bases are shared with TRBD1. V dropped 0 bases and J dropped 9; count of bases not matched to a gene: 9. Germline V CDR1 and CDR2: LGHNA, YSLEER. This CDR3 spans 16 amino acids. This CDR3 reads CASSQDRLGQGRPQHF. The DNA of the CDR3 is TGCGCCAGCAGCCAAGATCGCTTAGGACAGGGGAGGCCCCAGCATTTT.

V and J are TRBV27 and TRBJ2-6; a weak D match, TRBD2 (6 bases). This CDR3 comprises 14 residues. V was trimmed by 7 bases and J by 4 bases, leaving 11 bases between them. Per the germline V gene, CDR1 is MNHEY and CDR2 is SMNVEV (reference sequence). CDR3 loop: CASTGVPGANVLTF. The CDR3 nucleotides read TGTGCCAGCACGGGGGTCCCCGGGGCCAACGTCCTGACTTTC.

The rearrangement uses TRBV5-4 and TRBJ1-1; 7 nucleotides agree with TRBD1. Germline V gene lookup returns CDR1 SGHNT and CDR2 YYREEE (reference sequence). The V segment lost 3 bases and the J segment 4 bases; nucleotides outside the gene matches: 6. The CDR3 runs 14 residues. The CDR3 DNA is TGTGCCAGCAGCTCCCCGACAGGGAGCACTGAAGCTTTCTTT. This sequence encodes CASSSPTGSTEAFF.

V is TRBV4-1 and J is TRBJ2-4, with 15 bases lining up with TRBD2. CDR1 and CDR2 from the germline V gene are MGHRA and YSYEKL. This CDR3 has 19 residues. The V segment lost 4 bases and the J segment 1 base; nucleotides outside the gene matches: 8. CDR3: CASSPLGLAGGLAKNIQYF. CDR3 nucleotides: TGCGCCAGCAGCCCCTTGGGACTAGCGGGGGGTCTGGCCAAAAACATTCAGTACTTC.

The rearrangement links TRBV24-1 to TRBJ1-5; 7 positions agree with TRBD1. V dropped 11 bases and J dropped 0; count of bases not matched to a gene: 18. The CDR3 has 18 amino acids. CDR1 is KGHDR and CDR2 is SFDVKD in the germline V gene. CDR3 residues: CARPTQGDRIYSNQPQHF. In DNA, the CDR3 is TGTGCCAGACCGACCCAGGGGGACCGGATATATAGCAATCAGCCCCAGCATTTT.

V gene TRBV24-1 combines with J gene TRBJ2-1, with TRBD2 matching 12 bases. The CDR3 runs to 14 residues. V was pared by 8 bases and J by 4 bases, with 2 bases of the junction left unmatched. In germline, CDR1 is KGHDR, CDR2 SFDVKD. As DNA, the CDR3 is TGTGCCACCATGACTAGCGGGGGATACAATGAGCAGTTCTTC. Translating it yields CATMTSGGYNEQFF.

This clone showed up just once. This chain links TRBV6-5 with TRBJ2-5, with 7 bases that match TRBD1. CDR1 is MNHEY, CDR2 SVGAGI, per germline. The CDR3 loop spans 14 amino acids. After removal of 2 bases from V and 2 bases from J, the junction contained 2 bases not matched to a gene. Here the CDR3 DNA reads TGTGCCAGCAGTTACAGGACAGGACAAGAGACCCAGTACTTC. Amino acids: CASSYRTGQETQYF.

This sequence joins TRBV5-5 and TRBJ2-2; D is perhaps TRBD1 (6 bases). Germline values: CDR1 SGHKS, CDR2 YYEKEE (reference sequence). CDR3 length equals 14 residues. Between the trimmed V and J ends, which lost 4 bases and 4 bases, there was a span of 11 bases. The CDR3 reads CASSTGGFTGELFF. In DNA form, the CDR3 reads TGTGCCAGCAGCACTGGGGGCTTCACCGGGGAGCTGTTTTTT.